One and the same sample provided the 10 T cell receptor beta chains below, sequenced in a study of cytomegalovirus exposure and HLA in healthy donors. Researchers ran the PCR with 60 Vbeta and 13 Jbeta primers. Some clones are missing from TCRdb's copy, which holds only in-frame ones; the method was immunoSEQ multiplex PCR. The repertoire consists of about 170,000 clones, with 62% occurring once and the leading ten covering less than 3%. Source material: PBMCs. These receptors originate from a man in his forties in good health and CMV-seronegative.

The chain uses TRBV19 and TRBJ2-3; 9 nucleotides agree with TRBD1. The V segment lost 0 bases and the J segment 3 bases; nucleotides outside the gene matches: 1. The CDR3 covers 15 residues. Looked up from germline, CDR1 is LNHDA and CDR2 is SQIVND (reference sequence). The CDR3 DNA follows: TGTGCCAGTAGTATAGAGACAGGGGGTACAGATACGCAGTATTTT. Translating gives CASSIETGGTDTQYF.

This clone was found once. The chain has TRBV7-2 and TRBJ2-2, with D possibly being TRBD2 (6 bases). Trimming took 4 bases from V and 3 from J, leaving 21 bases between them. CDR1 and CDR2 from the germline V gene are SGHTA and FQGNSA. There are 18 residues in the CDR3. CDR3 residues: CASSSRWSSVGDTGELFF. The DNA for the CDR3 is TGTGCCAGCAGCTCCCGTTGGTCTAGCGTGGGGGACACCGGGGAGCTGTTTTTT.

This clone was seen a single time. The rearrangement uses TRBV28 and TRBJ2-1; possible D gene TRBD1, 6 bases. Germline values: CDR1 MDHEN, CDR2 SYDVKM. Trimming cost V 4 bases and J 8 bases, with 9 bases left between them. This CDR3 region has 12 residues. This CDR3 reads CASSSQGDEQFF. The DNA for the CDR3 is TGTGCCAGCAGTTCACAGGGAGATGAGCAGTTCTTC.

CDR3 region: CASSDQGITGELFF. The CDR3 DNA reads TGTGCCAGCAGTGACCAGGGCATCACCGGGGAGCTGTTTTTT. The gene calls are TRBV6-4 and TRBJ2-2; D is possibly TRBD1 (5 bases). CDR1 and CDR2 from the germline V gene are MRHNA and SNTAGT. The CDR3 covers 14 residues. Between the trimmed V and J ends, which lost 2 bases and 4 bases, there was a span of 8 bases.

The genes are TRBV10-3 and TRBJ1-4; perhaps TRBD1 as D (6 bases). This CDR3 is 14 amino acids long. The ends were cut back, 3 bases at V and 2 bases at J, with 7 bases in the middle. Germline V gene lookup returns CDR1 ENHRY and CDR2 SYGVKD. The CDR3 sequence: CAISEDRTNEKLFF. DNA for the CDR3: TGTGCCATCAGTGAAGACAGGACTAATGAAAAACTGTTTTTT.

This chain uses TRBV11-3 with TRBJ2-7, with D perhaps TRBD2 (5 bases). Trimming removed 7 bases at V and 2 bases at J, with 21 bases between. The germline V gene has CDR1 SGHNT and CDR2 YENEEA. This CDR3 contains 16 residues. The CDR3 coding sequence is TGTGCCAGCAAAGTAAGGGAGTTTGCATTTACCTACGAGCAGTACTTC. Translation gives CASKVREFAFTYEQYF.

The chain combines TRBV27 with TRBJ1-2; D is possibly TRBD1 (5 bases). V was trimmed by 6 bases and J by 5 bases, leaving 16 bases between them. Looked up from germline, CDR1 is MNHEY and CDR2 is SMNVEV (reference sequence). CDR3 length: 14 residues. The CDR3 loop reads CASSRPGEGYGYTF. The CDR3 bases are TGTGCCAGCAGCCGCCCGGGGGAGGGTTATGGCTACACCTTC.

This chain links TRBV2 with TRBJ2-7; 9 nucleotides match TRBD2. There are 14 residues in the CDR3. Germline V gives CDR1 SNHLY, CDR2 FYNNEI. The J segment lost 3 bases and the V segment lost 4 bases, leaving 4 bases of the junction unmatched. The CDR3 coding sequence is TGTGCCAGCAGTGGGCGGGAGGGGAACTACGAGCAGTACTTC. Its translation: CASSGREGNYEQYF. The variable domain in full, with the rest retrieved from reference TRBV2 and TRBJ2-7, is EPEVTQTPSHQVTQMGQEVILRCVPISNHLYFYWYRQILGQKVEFLVSFYNNEISEKSEIFDDQFSVERPDGSNFTLKIRSTKLEDSAMYFCASSGREGNYEQYFGPGTRLTVT.

CDR3 sequence (DNA): TGCGCCAGCAGCCGTCTAGCGGGAGAGGAAGGGCAAGAGACCCAGTACTTC. Amino acid sequence: CASSRLAGEEGQETQYF. V is TRBV5-1 and J is TRBJ2-5; TRBD2 aligns across 10 bases. The ends lost 4 bases at V and 2 bases at J; junction bases unmatched: 11. Germline V gene data show CDR1 as SGHRS and CDR2 as YFSETQ. CDR3 size: 17 residues.

This clone was observed a handful of times. V and J are TRBV29-1 and TRBJ2-5, with no clear D. The CDR3 runs to 13 residues. Germline V lookup: CDR1 SQVTM, CDR2 ANQGSEA. V gave up 4 bases and J gave up 1 base, with 10 bases separating them. CDR3 bases: TGCAGCGTTGGTTCGGTTTTCCAAGAGACCCAGTACTTC. Residues: CSVGSVFQETQYF.